Below, one TCR beta chain is given with its context. The CDR3 covers 15 residues. V lost 6 bases to trimming and J lost 6 bases; unmatched junction nucleotides: 11. CDR1 SNHLY and CDR2 FYNNEI come from the germline V gene. These data belong to a study of blood T cell repertoires in COVID-19. Study context: T cells, B-cell-depleted T cells, or PBMCs provided the cDNA or gDNA that served as material.

Some clones are missing from TCRdb's copy, which holds only in-frame ones; the method was immunoSEQ multiplex PCR. The data contain 200,000 or so clones, more than 70% of them seen just once; the ten biggest clones take up about 6.8%. Input material: peripheral blood. The receptor's source is a woman aged 40 to 50 who had recovered from COVID-19. The chain couples TRBV2 to TRBJ2-3; TRBD2 agrees at 8 bases. CDR3 region: CASSYGLAEGDTQYF. In DNA form, the CDR3 reads TGTGCCAGCAGCTACGGACTAGCCGAGGGGGATACGCAGTATTTT.